The 10 T cell receptor beta chains listed next were all sequenced from one sample in a study of blood T cell repertoires in COVID-19. Some clones are missing from TCRdb's copy, which holds only in-frame ones; the method was immunoSEQ multiplex PCR. The sample has about 240,000 clones; about 87% are singletons. Sequencing was done on a sample of peripheral blood. The source of these receptors is a woman between 65 and 79 years old with active or convalescent COVID-19.

The CDR3 region has the DNA TGTGCCAGCTCACCATTTGCCACGACAGCAACTAATGAAAAACTGTTTTTT. Translation: CASSPFATTATNEKLFF. The chain joins TRBV18 to TRBJ1-4; weak D call: TRBD1 (5 bases). This CDR3 region has 17 residues. The V gene's germline CDR1 is KGHSH and CDR2 LQKENI. Trimming removed 2 bases at V and 0 bases at J, with 13 bases between.

The J gene is TRBJ2-1, the V gene TRBV5-1; 7 positions agree with TRBD1. CDR1 and CDR2 (germline): SGHRS, YFSETQ. Unmatched junction bases numbered 7, after V lost 3 bases and J lost 10 bases. The CDR3 runs 13 residues. CDR3 protein: CASSSPTGNEQFF. CDR3 sequence (DNA): TGCGCCAGCAGCTCACCGACAGGGAACGAGCAGTTCTTC.

This chain connects TRBV6-1 to TRBJ1-2; possible D gene TRBD1, 6 bases. Trimming stripped 1 base from V and 4 bases from J, with 16 bases between. The CDR3 is 16 residues long. Germline values: CDR1 MNHNS, CDR2 SASEGT. The CDR3 sequence: CASSEESGGRSYGYTF. CDR3 nucleotides: TGTGCCAGCAGTGAAGAAAGCGGGGGGCGCAGCTATGGCTACACCTTC.

This clone was found many times. V is TRBV27 and J is TRBJ2-7; 10 bases line up with TRBD2. Germline CDR1 reads MNHEY; CDR2 reads SMNVEV (reference sequence). The length of the CDR3 is 14 residues. J lost 3 bases, V lost 3 bases, and 2 bases had no gene match. The CDR3 spells CASSFLAGDYEQYF. The CDR3 nucleotides are TGTGCCAGCAGTTTTCTAGCGGGGGACTACGAGCAGTACTTC.

The table lists this clone with a count of one. This sequence joins TRBV6-2 or TRBV6-3 and TRBJ1-2; the D is unclear. Germline V gene data show CDR1 as MNHEY and CDR2 as SVGEGT. V lost 6 bases and J lost 5, with 19 bases in between. The CDR3 is 15 residues long. The CDR3 DNA is TGTGCCAGCAGCCTTCCCCCTCCTAGCTCTTATGGCTACACCTTC. Encoded protein: CASSLPPPSSYGYTF.

The CDR3 region has the DNA TGTGCCAGCAGCTTGGCCCTCGTAGTGGATGGCTACACCTTC. Translation: CASSLALVVDGYTF. The chain recombines TRBV5-4 with TRBJ1-2; D not certain. There are 14 residues in the CDR3. Germline V gene data show CDR1 as SGHNT and CDR2 as YYREEE (reference sequence). V shed 0 bases and J shed 6 bases, with 12 bases lying between them. The full variable domain, in which reference TRBV5-4 and TRBJ1-2 provide the parts outside the CDR3, is ETGVTQSPTHLIKTRGQQVTLRCSSQSGHNTVSWYQQALGQGPQFIFQYYREEENGRGNFPPRFSGLQFPNYSSELNVNALELDDSALYLCASSLALVVDGYTFGSGTRLTVV.

Worth noting for this clone: At the DNA level, this CDR3 is encoded by other sequences in the same sample as well. The chain carries TRBV5-1 and TRBJ1-2; 7 nucleotides line up with TRBD1. The CDR3 totals 14 residues. Germline assignment: CDR1 SGHRS and CDR2 YFSETQ. With V trimmed by 0 bases and J by 7 bases, 6 bases remained unmatched. The CDR3 reads CASSLGQGGSGYTF. CDR3 DNA: TGCGCCAGCAGCTTGGGGCAGGGGGGCAGTGGCTACACCTTC. Together with reference TRBV5-1 and TRBJ1-2, the CDR3 gives the full variable domain: KAGVTQTPRYLIKTRGQQVTLSCSPISGHRSVSWYQQTPGQGLQFLFEYFSETQRNKGNFPGRFSGRQFSNSRSEMNVSTLELGDSALYLCASSLGQGGSGYTFGSGTRLTVV.

This clone occurred a few times. The rearrangement joins TRBV2 to TRBJ1-2; 9 bases are a match to TRBD1. Germline CDR1 is SNHLY and CDR2 is FYNNEI. V shed 6 bases and J 8 bases; nucleotides not matched to a gene: 4. The CDR3 covers 12 residues. The CDR3 sequence is CASRGQGGGYTF. In DNA form, the CDR3 reads TGTGCCAGCAGGGGACAGGGAGGAGGCTACACCTTC.

V gene TRBV5-1 combines with J gene TRBJ1-3; 8 positions match TRBD1. The CDR3 has 15 residues. Germline loops: CDR1 SGHRS, CDR2 YFSETQ. Germline trimming cut 4 bases from V and 6 bases from J; bases unmatched to any gene: 9. Written as DNA, the CDR3 is TGCGCCAGCAGCACATGGGACAGGAGCATAAACACCATATATTTT. Its protein is CASSTWDRSINTIYF.

The chain links TRBV7-2 to TRBJ2-3, with TRBD1 identical over 11 bases. The V gene end was trimmed by 4 bases and the J gene end by 5 bases; junction bases not matched to a gene: 11. CDR3 length equals 17 residues. Germline CDR1 SGHTA, CDR2 FQGNSA. The CDR3 sequence: CASSSYPGQGARDTQYF. In DNA form, the CDR3 reads TGTGCCAGCAGCTCATACCCCGGACAGGGGGCGCGAGATACGCAGTATTTT.